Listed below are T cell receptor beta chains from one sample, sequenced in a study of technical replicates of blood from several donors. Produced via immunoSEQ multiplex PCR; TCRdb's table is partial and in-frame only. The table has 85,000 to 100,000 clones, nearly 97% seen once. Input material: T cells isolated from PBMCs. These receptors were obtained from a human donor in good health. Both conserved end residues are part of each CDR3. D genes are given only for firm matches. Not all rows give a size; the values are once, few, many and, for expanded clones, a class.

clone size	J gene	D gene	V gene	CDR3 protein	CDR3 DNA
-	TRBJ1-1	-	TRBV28	CASSLLTSRLNTEAFF	TGTGCCAGCAGTTTATTAACTTCCCGTCTGAACACTGAAGCTTTCTTT
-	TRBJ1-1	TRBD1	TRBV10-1	CASSWTGEDTEAFF	TGCGCCAGCAGTTGGACAGGTGAGGACACTGAAGCTTTCTTT
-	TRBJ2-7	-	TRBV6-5	CASSSIGGSYEQYF	TGTGCCAGCAGTTCGATCGGCGGCTCCTACGAGCAGTACTTC
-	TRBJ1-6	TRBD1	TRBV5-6	CASSAFRDRGLLTSPLHF	TGTGCCAGCAGCGCCTTCCGGGACAGGGGCCTATTAACTTCACCCCTCCACTTT
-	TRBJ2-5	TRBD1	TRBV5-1	CASSQAWSVRGQGGETQYF	TGCGCCAGCAGCCAGGCATGGAGCGTCCGGGGACAGGGAGGAGAGACCCAGTACTTC
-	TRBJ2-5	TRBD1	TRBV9	CASSARGLDEETQYF	TGTGCCAGCAGCGCCAGGGGGCTGGATGAAGAGACCCAGTACTTC
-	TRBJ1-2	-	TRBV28	CASSVRVGYGYTF	TGTGCCAGCAGTGTCAGGGTCGGCTATGGCTACACCTTC
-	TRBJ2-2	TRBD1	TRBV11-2	CASSLRPGQGAGELFF	TGTGCCAGCAGCTTACGGCCTGGGCAGGGGGCCGGGGAGCTGTTTTTT
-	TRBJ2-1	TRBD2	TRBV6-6	CATSGLAYNEQFF	TGTGCCACCTCGGGACTAGCGTACAATGAGCAGTTCTTC
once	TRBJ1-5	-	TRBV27	CASSRGYSNQPQHF	TGTGCCAGCAGTCGGGGGTATAGCAATCAGCCCCAGCATTTT